The clone carrying this T cell receptor beta chain was detected a few times. The antigen is undetermined. These data originate in a study of CD8 T cells in ankylosing spondylitis. This CDR3 comprises 14 residues. Germline CDR1 and CDR2: MDHEN and SYDVKM. Losses at the gene ends were 5 bases for V and 4 bases for J; bases not matched to a gene: 5. In making TCR beta libraries, quantitative 5'-RACE with molecular barcodes was used. TCRdb re-analysed the 5' RACE reads in MiXCR, keeping a single row per CDR3 protein. This sample has around 300,000 distinct CDR3 sequences, with 11% found just once. Study conclusions and caveats: Ankylosing spondylitis blood appeared to carry a characteristic TCR beta motif of roughly eight highly homologous variants.

The chain is built from TRBV28 and TRBJ1-5; 7 bases match TRBD1. This sequence originates from a female donor with ankylosing spondylitis or in good health (not recorded which). Sequenced input: blood, either unsorted or a sorted T cell fraction (not recorded which). In DNA form, the CDR3 reads TGTGCCAGCAGTCGAGACAGGGAAAATCAGCCCCAGCATTTT. It specifies CASSRDRENQPQHF.